This section outlines one T cell receptor (beta chain) sequence together with its context. The CDR3 spans 14 residues. From germline, CDR1 is SEHNR and CDR2 FQNEAQ (reference sequence). Deletions cut 4 bases from V and 1 base from J, with 11 bases between. The source of the sample is a study of shared clonotypes between healthy human individuals. Naive CD4+ cells were CD45RA-selected; the remaining cells were memory. Execution of the assay was at deep level. Source study methods: ImmunoSEQ supplied junction-only sequences lacking quality scores, so filtering was different. Libraries were prepared by immunoSEQ multiplex PCR; TCRdb keeps only in-frame clonotypes and omits some of them. D and trimming were read from the DNA, whereas the V and J calls and clone size are those reported in that table. Altogether a few million clones are present, more than 80% being singletons, with the ten largest covering roughly 0.13%.

The receptor comes from a man younger than 35 in good health. The chain uses TRBV7-9 and TRBJ2-7, with D hard to call. The material sequenced was naive CD4+ T cells sorted from blood. Subset here: CD45RA+ positively selected. DNA for the CDR3: TGTGCCAGCAGCTCCCCTCTAGTGTCCTACGAGCAGTACTTC. Translated: CASSSPLVSYEQYF.